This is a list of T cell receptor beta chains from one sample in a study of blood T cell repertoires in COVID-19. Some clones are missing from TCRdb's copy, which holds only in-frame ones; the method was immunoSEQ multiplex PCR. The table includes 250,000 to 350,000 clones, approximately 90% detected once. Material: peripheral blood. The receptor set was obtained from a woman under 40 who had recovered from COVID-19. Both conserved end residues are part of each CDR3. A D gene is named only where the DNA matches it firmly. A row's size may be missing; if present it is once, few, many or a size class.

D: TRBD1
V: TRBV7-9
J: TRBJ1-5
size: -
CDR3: CASSQGAINQPQHF
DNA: TGTGCCAGCAGCCAGGGGGCTATCAATCAGCCCCAGCATTTT

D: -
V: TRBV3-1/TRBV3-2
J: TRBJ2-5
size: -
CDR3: CASSQDYVGGRETQYF
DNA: TGTGCCAGCAGCCAAGATTACGTAGGGGGTAGAGAGACCCAGTACTTC

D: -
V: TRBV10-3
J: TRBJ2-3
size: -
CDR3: CAISAGVARSNLDTQYF
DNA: TGTGCCATCAGTGCGGGGGTTGCGCGCTCGAACCTCGATACGCAGTATTTT

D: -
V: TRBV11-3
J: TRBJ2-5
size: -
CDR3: CASSSILGETQYF
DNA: TGTGCCAGCAGTTCGATTCTAGGAGAGACCCAGTACTTC

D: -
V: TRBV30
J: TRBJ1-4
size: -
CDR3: CAWSRPPREEKLFF
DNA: TGTGCCTGGAGTCGGCCCCCCCGGGAGGAAAAACTGTTTTTT

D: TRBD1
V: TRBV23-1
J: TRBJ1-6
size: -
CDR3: CASSHHRDRAYNSPLHF
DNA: TGCGCCAGCAGTCATCACCGGGACAGAGCATATAATTCACCCCTCCACTTT

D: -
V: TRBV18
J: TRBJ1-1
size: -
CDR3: CASSPRAPYGEGGEAFF
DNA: TGTGCCAGCTCACCACGAGCTCCGTACGGGGAAGGTGGTGAAGCTTTCTTT

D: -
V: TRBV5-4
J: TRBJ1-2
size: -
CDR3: CASSLASQGGGYTF
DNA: TGTGCCAGCAGCTTGGCTTCCCAGGGAGGCGGCTACACCTTC

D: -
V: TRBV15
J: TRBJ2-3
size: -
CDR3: CATSRAGDTQYF
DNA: TGTGCCACCAGCAGAGCGGGGGATACGCAGTATTTT

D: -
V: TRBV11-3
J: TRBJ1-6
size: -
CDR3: CASSSTGSSPLHF
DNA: TGTGCCAGCAGCTCAACAGGGAGTTCACCCCTCCACTTT

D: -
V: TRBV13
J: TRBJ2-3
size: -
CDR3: CASSHSSTDTQYF
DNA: TGTGCCAGCAGCCACTCTAGCACAGATACGCAGTATTTT

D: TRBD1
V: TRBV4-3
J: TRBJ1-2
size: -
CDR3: CASSQDRTGGTYGYTF
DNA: TGCGCCAGCAGCCAAGATAGGACAGGGGGGACCTATGGCTACACCTTC

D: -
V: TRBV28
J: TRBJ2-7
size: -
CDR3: CASSLPAGTYEQYF
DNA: TGTGCCAGCAGCCTCCCAGCAGGGACCTACGAGCAGTACTTC

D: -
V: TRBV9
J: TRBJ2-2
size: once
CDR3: CASTGEGGVNTGELFF
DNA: TGTGCCAGCACCGGGGAAGGAGGGGTGAACACCGGGGAGCTGTTTTTT

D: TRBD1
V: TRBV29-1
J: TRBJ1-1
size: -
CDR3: CSAGAGTGNTEAFF
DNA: TGCAGCGCAGGAGCCGGGACAGGGAACACTGAAGCTTTCTTT

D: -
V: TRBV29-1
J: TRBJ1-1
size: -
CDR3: CSAGQMNTEAFF
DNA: TGCAGCGCCGGCCAGATGAACACTGAAGCTTTCTTT

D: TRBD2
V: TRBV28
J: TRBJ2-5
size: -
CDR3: CASSLGTSGGQETQYF
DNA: TGTGCCAGCAGTTTAGGGACTAGCGGGGGCCAAGAGACCCAGTACTTC

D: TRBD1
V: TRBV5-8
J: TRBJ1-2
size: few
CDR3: CASRTGFYGYTF
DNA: TGTGCCAGCAGGACAGGGTTCTATGGCTACACCTTC

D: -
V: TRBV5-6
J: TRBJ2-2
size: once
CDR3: CASIPPSGELFF
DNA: TGTGCCAGCATCCCCCCCTCCGGGGAGCTGTTTTTT

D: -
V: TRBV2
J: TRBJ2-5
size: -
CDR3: CASSDRETQYF
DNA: TGTGCCAGCAGTGACAGGGAGACCCAGTACTTC

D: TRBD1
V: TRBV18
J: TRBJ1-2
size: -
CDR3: CASSPQAGGVGEYGYTF
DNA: TGTGCCAGCTCACCCCAGGCAGGGGGCGTAGGGGAGTATGGCTACACCTTC

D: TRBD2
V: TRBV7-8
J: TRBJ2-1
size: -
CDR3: CASSLVVAGGSFSYNEQFF
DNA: TGTGCCAGCAGCTTAGTCGTAGCGGGGGGGTCCTTCTCCTACAATGAGCAGTTCTTC

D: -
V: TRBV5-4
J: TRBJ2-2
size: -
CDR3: CASSPPEGSTGELFF
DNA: TGTGCCAGCAGCCCCCCGGAGGGGAGCACCGGGGAGCTGTTTTTT

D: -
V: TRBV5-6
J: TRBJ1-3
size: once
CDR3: CASSLPGFGNTIYF
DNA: TGTGCCAGCAGCTTGCCCGGGTTTGGAAACACCATATATTTT

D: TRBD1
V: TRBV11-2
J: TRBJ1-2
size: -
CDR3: CASSLGTGNYGYTF
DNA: TGTGCCAGCAGCTTAGGGACAGGGAACTATGGCTACACCTTC

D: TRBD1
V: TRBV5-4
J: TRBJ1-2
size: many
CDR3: CASSWRGRGNYGYTF
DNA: TGTGCCAGCAGCTGGAGGGGGCGCGGAAACTATGGCTACACCTTC

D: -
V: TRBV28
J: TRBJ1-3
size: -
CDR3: CASSGGYSGNTIYF
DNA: TGTGCCAGCAGTGGGGGGTACTCTGGAAACACCATATATTTT

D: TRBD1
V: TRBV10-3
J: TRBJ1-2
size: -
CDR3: CAISALRQGRSNYGYTF
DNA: TGTGCCATCAGTGCCCTGCGACAGGGGCGATCTAACTATGGCTACACCTTC

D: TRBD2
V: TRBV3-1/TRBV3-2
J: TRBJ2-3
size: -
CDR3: CASSQDSETSPPDTQYF
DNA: TGTGCCAGCAGCCAAGATTCTGAGACTAGCCCCCCAGATACGCAGTATTTT

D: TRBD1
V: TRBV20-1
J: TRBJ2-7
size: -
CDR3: CSASDPGTGVHEQYF
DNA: TGCAGTGCTAGTGACCCCGGGACAGGGGTCCACGAGCAGTACTTC

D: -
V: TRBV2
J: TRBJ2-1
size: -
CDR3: CASSEATGSYNEQFF
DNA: TGTGCCAGCAGTGAAGCAACCGGGAGCTACAATGAGCAGTTCTTC

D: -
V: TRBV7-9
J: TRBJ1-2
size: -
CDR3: CASSLSTEGYTF
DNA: TGTGCCAGCAGCTTAAGCACAGAAGGCTACACCTTC

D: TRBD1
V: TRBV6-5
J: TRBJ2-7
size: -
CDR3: CASSFPGQGTYEQYF
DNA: TGTGCCAGCAGTTTTCCGGGACAGGGTACCTACGAGCAGTACTTC

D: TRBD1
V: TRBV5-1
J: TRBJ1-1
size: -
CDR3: CASSPGTGSIGEAFF
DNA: TGCGCCAGCAGCCCCGGGACAGGGTCGATAGGGGAAGCTTTCTTT

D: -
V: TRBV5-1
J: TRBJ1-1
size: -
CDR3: CASTKTGLAEAFF
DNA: TGCGCCAGCACAAAAACAGGGTTGGCTGAAGCTTTCTTT

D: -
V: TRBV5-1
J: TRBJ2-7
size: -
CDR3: CASSPTGVPYEQYF
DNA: TGCGCCAGCAGCCCGACGGGTGTACCCTACGAGCAGTACTTC

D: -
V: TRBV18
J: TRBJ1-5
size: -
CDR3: CASSPWGDYSNQPQHF
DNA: TGTGCCAGCTCACCATGGGGGGATTATAGCAATCAGCCCCAGCATTTT

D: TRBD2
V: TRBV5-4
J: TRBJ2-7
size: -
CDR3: CASSPGTSGVQSSYEQYF
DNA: TGTGCCAGCAGCCCCGGGACTAGCGGGGTCCAAAGCTCCTACGAGCAGTACTTC

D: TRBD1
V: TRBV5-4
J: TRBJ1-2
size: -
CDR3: CASSPADRGHSGYTF
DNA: TGTGCCAGCAGCCCCGCGGACAGGGGGCATAGTGGCTACACCTTC

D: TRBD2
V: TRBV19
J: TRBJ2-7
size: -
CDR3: CASSRTRSYEQYF
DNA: TGTGCCAGTAGTCGGACTAGAAGCTACGAGCAGTACTTC

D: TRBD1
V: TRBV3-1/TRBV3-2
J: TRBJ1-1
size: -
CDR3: CASSRGTGENTEAFF
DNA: TGTGCCAGCAGCCGAGGGACAGGGGAGAACACTGAAGCTTTCTTT

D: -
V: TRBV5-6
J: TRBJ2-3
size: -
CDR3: CASSSSFADTQYF
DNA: TGTGCCAGCAGCTCTAGCTTCGCAGATACGCAGTATTTT

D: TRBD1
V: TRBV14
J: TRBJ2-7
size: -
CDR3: CASSGLDRGGRYEQYF
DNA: TGTGCCAGCAGCGGTTTGGACAGGGGTGGTCGGTACGAGCAGTACTTC

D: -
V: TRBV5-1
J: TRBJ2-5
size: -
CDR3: CASSLGDTQETQYF
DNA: TGCGCCAGCAGCTTGGGAGATACCCAAGAGACCCAGTACTTC

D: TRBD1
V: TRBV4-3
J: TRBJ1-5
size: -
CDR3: CASSRTGTENQPQHF
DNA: TGCGCCAGCAGCCGCACCGGGACAGAAAATCAGCCCCAGCATTTT

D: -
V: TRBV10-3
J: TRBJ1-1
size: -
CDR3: CAIRGLNTEAFF
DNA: TGTGCCATCAGGGGCCTGAACACTGAAGCTTTCTTT

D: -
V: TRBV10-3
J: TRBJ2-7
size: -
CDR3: CAISESAGSYEQYF
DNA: TGTGCCATCAGTGAGTCGGCAGGGTCCTACGAGCAGTACTTC

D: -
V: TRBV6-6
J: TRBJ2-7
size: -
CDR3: CASSPIRTAGVRYEQYF
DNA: TGTGCCAGCAGTCCCATAAGAACCGCAGGGGTTCGCTACGAGCAGTACTTC

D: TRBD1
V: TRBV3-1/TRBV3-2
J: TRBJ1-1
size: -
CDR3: CASRDRGLNTEAFF
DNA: TGTGCCAGCAGGGACAGGGGCCTAAACACTGAAGCTTTCTTT

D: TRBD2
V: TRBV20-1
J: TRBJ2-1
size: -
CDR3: CSASSTSGASYNEQFF
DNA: TGCAGTGCTAGTTCGACTAGCGGGGCCTCCTACAATGAGCAGTTCTTC

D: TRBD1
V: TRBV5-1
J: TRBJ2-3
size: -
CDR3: CASSSGTGVDTQYF
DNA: TGCGCCAGCAGCTCCGGGACAGGTGTAGATACGCAGTATTTT

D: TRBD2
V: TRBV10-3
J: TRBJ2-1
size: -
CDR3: CAISAVAGGYNEQFF
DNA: TGTGCCATCAGTGCGGTAGCGGGGGGCTACAATGAGCAGTTCTTC

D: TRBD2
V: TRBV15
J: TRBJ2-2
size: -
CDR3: CATSEAPTLAANTGELFF
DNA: TGTGCCACCAGCGAAGCCCCTACTCTAGCGGCTAACACCGGGGAGCTGTTTTTT

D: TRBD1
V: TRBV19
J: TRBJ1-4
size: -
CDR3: CASSFSGQGAAANEKLFF
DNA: TGTGCCAGTAGTTTCTCGGGACAGGGGGCGGCGGCTAATGAAAAACTGTTTTTT

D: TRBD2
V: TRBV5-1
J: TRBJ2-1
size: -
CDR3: CASSLVAGGLNNEQFF
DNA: TGCGCCAGCAGCTTGGTCGCGGGGGGCCTTAACAATGAGCAGTTCTTC